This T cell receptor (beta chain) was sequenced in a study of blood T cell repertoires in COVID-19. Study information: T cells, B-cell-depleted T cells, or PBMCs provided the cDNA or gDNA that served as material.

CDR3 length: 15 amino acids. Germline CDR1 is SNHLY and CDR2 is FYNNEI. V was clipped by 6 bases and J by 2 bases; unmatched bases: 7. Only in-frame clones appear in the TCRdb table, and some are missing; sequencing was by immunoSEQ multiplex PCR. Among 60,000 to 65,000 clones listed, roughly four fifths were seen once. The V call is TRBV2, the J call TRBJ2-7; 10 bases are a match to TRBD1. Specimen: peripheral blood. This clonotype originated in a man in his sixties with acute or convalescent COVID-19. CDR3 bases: TGTGCCAGCAGATTTATCGGGACAGGGGCCTACGAGCAGTACTTC. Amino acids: CASRFIGTGAYEQYF.